This entry lists 5 T cell receptor beta chains sequenced from one sample in a study of T cell responses to AZD1222 COVID-19 vaccine. Only in-frame clones appear in the TCRdb table, and some are missing; sequencing was by immunoSEQ multiplex PCR. The data contain around 110,000 clones, about 90% of them singletons. Sequencing was performed on peripheral blood, taken on day 0 of AZD1222 vaccination. These receptors were obtained from an adult in good health.

The chain combines TRBV7-9 with TRBJ2-2; 13 bases match TRBD2. Germline loops: CDR1 SEHNR, CDR2 FQNEAQ (reference sequence). The V segment lost 5 bases and the J segment 2 bases; nucleotides outside the gene matches: 5. The CDR3 sequence is 17 residues long. CDR3 protein: CASSRTSGGINTGELFF. The CDR3 DNA is TGTGCCAGCAGCCGGACTAGCGGGGGAATTAACACCGGGGAGCTGTTTTTT.

The chain combines TRBV5-5 with TRBJ1-1; no reliable D call. The CDR3 is 12 residues long. The V gene lost 5 bases and the J gene lost 0 bases, with 5 bases spanning the gap. Per the germline V gene, CDR1 is SGHKS and CDR2 is YYEKEE (reference sequence). The CDR3 is CASSSMNTEAFF. CDR3 DNA sequence: TGTGCCAGCAGTTCCATGAACACTGAAGCTTTCTTT.

V usage is TRBV6-5 and J usage is TRBJ1-1, with D unresolved. V was trimmed by 2 bases and J by 0 bases, leaving 10 bases between them. The CDR3 covers 15 residues. Germline CDR1 reads MNHEY; CDR2 reads SVGAGI. The CDR3 DNA reads TGTGCCAGCAGTTACAGCTTCAGCCTGAACACTGAAGCTTTCTTT. Translated: CASSYSFSLNTEAFF.

The V and J genes are TRBV19 and TRBJ2-7; 7 bases align to TRBD2. The CDR3 has 14 residues. Losses at the gene ends were 5 bases for V and 0 bases for J; bases not matched to a gene: 4. In germline, CDR1 is LNHDA, CDR2 SQIVND (reference sequence). Written as DNA, the CDR3 is TGTGCCAGTAGTCGGACTAGAAACTCCTACGAGCAGTACTTC. It specifies CASSRTRNSYEQYF.

The gene calls are TRBV7-2 and TRBJ2-5; D perhaps matches TRBD2 (5 bases). Between the trimmed V and J ends, which lost 0 bases and 2 bases, there was a span of 10 bases. The germline V gene has CDR1 SGHTA and CDR2 FQGNSA. This CDR3 spans 15 amino acids. The CDR3: CASSLAGVGQETQYF. The CDR3 nucleotides are TGTGCCAGCAGCTTAGCGGGAGTGGGGCAAGAGACCCAGTACTTC.